The present TCR beta chain was sequenced within a study of T cells in Graves' hyperthyroidism and ophthalmopathy. The CDR3 runs to 14 residues. V dropped 3 bases and J dropped 3 bases, with 12 bases sitting between them. Germline V gene sequence: CDR1 MNHEY, CDR2 SVGAGI. TCR beta CDR3 regions were amplified from RNA. The TCR CDR3 first-round RT-PCR relied on the HTBI primer set. TCRdb re-derived calls from the multiplex PCR reads in MiXCR, one entry per CDR3 protein. The sample comprises fewer than 350,000 distinct CDR3 sequences, under 25% of which are singletons, and around half rests with the top ten. This clonotype was seen more than once but under ten times. Graves' hyperthyroidism qualified as stable when ophthalmopathy did not progress within 18 months. Uncontrolled infections, other autoimmune diseases, pregnancy or lactation led to exclusion of patients. Extraction of PBMCs used more than 8.5 ml of fresh peripheral blood.

The receptor was isolated from a woman aged 50 to 65 with Graves' hyperthyroidism. Sequenced sample: blood. This rearrangement joins TRBV6-5 to TRBJ2-7, with D uncertain. The CDR3 coding sequence is TGTGCCAGCAGTTATTCCGGCATTAACTACGAGCAGTACTTC. This translates into CASSYSGINYEQYF.